This entry describes one T cell receptor beta chain. Original methodology: Counts of nucleated cells, estimated from reference gene primer amplification, were obtained. The assay was immunoSEQ multiplex PCR, and TCRdb's table has in-frame clones only and misses some. V and J calls and clone size are as listed in that table; D and trimming were resolved from the DNA. The table shows roughly 190,000 clones, with 94% occurring only once. The data are from a study of blood T cell repertoires in COVID-19. Looked up from germline, CDR1 is SGHAT and CDR2 is FQNNGV. This CDR3 has 15 amino acids. Deletions cut 1 base from V and 1 base from J, with 10 bases between. The Seattle site enrolled patients during active infection and followed them longitudinally.

The source of this sequence is a man between 25 and 39 years old with COVID-19, enrolled during active disease. The source material was peripheral blood. J is TRBJ1-1 and V is TRBV11-2, with D tentatively TRBD1 (5 bases). CDR3 loop: CASSLVQGRNTEAFF. The CDR3 coding sequence is TGTGCCAGCAGCTTAGTCCAGGGAAGGAACACTGAAGCTTTCTTT.